Shown below are 20 T cell receptor beta chains from a single sample sequenced in a study of cytomegalovirus exposure and HLA in healthy donors. The PCR made use of 60 Vbeta and 13 Jbeta primers. Sequencing used immunoSEQ multiplex PCR; TCRdb keeps in-frame clones, though not all of them. The sample lists around 170,000 clones, roughly 80% occurring once. The specimen was PBMCs. Receptors originate from a woman between 45 and 65 years old in good health and CMV-seronegative.

The genes are TRBV9 and TRBJ2-7; tentatively, D is TRBD1 (7 bases). From germline, CDR1 is SGDLS and CDR2 YYNGEE. V lost 4 bases and J lost 4, with 18 bases in between. This CDR3 has 15 residues. CDR3 region: CASSPPSRGRYEQYF. The CDR3 DNA is TGTGCCAGCAGCCCCCCCAGCAGGGGGAGGTACGAGCAGTACTTC.

V gene TRBV28 combines with J gene TRBJ1-5; tentatively, D is TRBD1 (5 bases). The V end was cut by 3 bases, the J end by 2 bases, with 8 bases between. In germline, CDR1 is MDHEN, CDR2 SYDVKM. The CDR3 loop spans 14 amino acids. In DNA, the CDR3 is TGTGCCAGCAGTTTTAGGGGCGGCAATCAGCCCCAGCATTTT. It is translated as CASSFRGGNQPQHF.

The table lists this clone with a count of one. The genes are TRBV18 and TRBJ2-7, with TRBD1 identical over 10 bases. The germline gives CDR1 KGHSH, CDR2 LQKENI. The trim removed 0 bases at V and 3 bases at J, leaving 5 bases unmatched. There are 16 residues in the CDR3. The CDR3 region is CASSPPGTGVSYEQYF. Written as DNA, the CDR3 is TGTGCCAGCTCACCACCGGGGACAGGGGTAAGCTACGAGCAGTACTTC.

As DNA, the CDR3 is TGTGCCAGCAGCTTAGACAGGGTTCTCCTAAACACTGAAGCTTTCTTT. Amino acid sequence: CASSLDRVLLNTEAFF. The rearrangement links TRBV7-8 to TRBJ1-1; D perhaps matches TRBD1 (6 bases). CDR3 length equals 16 residues. Germline V gene data show CDR1 as SGHVS and CDR2 as FQNEAQ. V lost 1 base and J 2 bases, leaving 14 bases between the germline ends.

This rearrangement joins TRBV6-5 to TRBJ1-1; 8 bases agree with TRBD1. Germline V gene lookup returns CDR1 MNHEY and CDR2 SVGAGI. V trimming: 8 bases; J trimming: 5 bases; junction bases outside the gene matches: 7. The CDR3 totals 13 residues. CDR3 protein: CASQDRVKTEAFF. The CDR3 DNA is TGTGCCAGCCAGGACAGGGTAAAAACTGAAGCTTTCTTT.

The chain employs TRBV5-1 and TRBJ2-1, with 13 bases lining up with TRBD2. The germline gives CDR1 SGHRS, CDR2 YFSETQ. CDR3 length equals 15 residues. The V segment lost 4 bases and the J segment 5 bases; nucleotides outside the gene matches: 3. The CDR3 nucleotides are TGCGCCAGCAGCCGGACTAGCGGGAGTCACAATGAGCAGTTCTTC. Translated, it gives CASSRTSGSHNEQFF.

The count of this clone is one. The V and J genes are TRBV4-3 and TRBJ1-1, with TRBD1 matching over 11 bases. Germline trimming cut 4 bases from V and 4 bases from J; bases unmatched to any gene: 2. The CDR3 sequence is 14 residues long. Germline V gene lookup returns CDR1 LGHNA and CDR2 YSLEER. The CDR3 region is CASSPGTGGTEAFF. The CDR3 DNA follows: TGCGCCAGCAGCCCTGGGACAGGGGGCACTGAAGCTTTCTTT.

The chain couples TRBV28 to TRBJ1-2; weak D call: TRBD1 (6 bases). Trimming pared 6 bases from V and 8 bases from J, leaving 16 bases between. The CDR3 extends over 13 amino acids. Germline V lookup: CDR1 MDHEN, CDR2 SYDVKM. This CDR3 reads CASRKQGSEGYTF. Here the CDR3 DNA reads TGTGCCAGCAGAAAACAGGGTAGTGAAGGCTACACCTTC.

The genes are TRBV4-3 and TRBJ1-1, with 7 bases that match TRBD1. The CDR3 has 14 amino acids. J lost 4 bases, V lost 4 bases, and 6 bases had no gene match. Germline V gives CDR1 LGHNA, CDR2 YSLEER. The CDR3, as DNA: TGCGCCAGCAGCCTTGACAGGGCGCGCACTGAAGCTTTCTTT. Translation: CASSLDRARTEAFF.

This clone appeared once. The chain recombines TRBV28 with TRBJ2-7; 8 nucleotides align to TRBD2. V shed 10 bases and J 6 bases; nucleotides not matched to a gene: 8. CDR3 size: 12 residues. Germline lookup yields CDR1 MDHEN and CDR2 SYDVKM. CDR3 in amino acids: CAIPGLDGEQYF. The CDR3 DNA sequence: TGTGCCATCCCGGGACTAGATGGCGAGCAGTACTTC. Looking up the rest from reference TRBV28 and TRBJ2-7 gives the full variable domain: DVKVTQSSRYLVKRTGEKVFLECVQDMDHENMFWYRQDPGLGLRLIYFSYDVKMKEKGDIPEGYSVSREKKERFSLILESASTNQTSMYLCAIPGLDGEQYFGPGTRLTVT.

V is TRBV15 and J is TRBJ1-2; D is unresolved. V lost 8 bases and J lost 4, with 11 bases in between. The CDR3 runs 12 residues. Per the germline V gene, CDR1 is LNHNV and CDR2 is YYDKDF (reference sequence). The CDR3 DNA sequence: TGTGCCACCTATACAGCCATCTATGGCTACACCTTC. Translated: CATYTAIYGYTF.

V is TRBV6-5 and J is TRBJ1-3; TRBD1 is a possible D gene (6 bases). The CDR3 contains 16 residues. Germline-derived CDR1 and CDR2 are MNHEY and SVGAGI. Trimming stripped 2 bases from V and 0 bases from J, with 11 bases between. The CDR3 DNA sequence: TGTGCCAGCAGTTACAACGGACAGCACTCTGGAAACACCATATATTTT. This codes for CASSYNGQHSGNTIYF.

The chain couples TRBV5-1 to TRBJ2-6; no clear D. The germline gives CDR1 SGHRS, CDR2 YFSETQ. The V gene lost 0 bases and the J gene lost 0 bases, with 7 bases spanning the gap. This CDR3 contains 16 residues. The CDR3 DNA sequence: TGCGCCAGCAGCTTGGTCCCGGGCTCTGGGGCCAACGTCCTGACTTTC. This gives the protein CASSLVPGSGANVLTF.

Concerning this clone itself: One junction end does not reproduce the germline sequence, and a read error may be involved. Additional DNA sequences in this sample encode the identical CDR3. The chain employs TRBV6-5 and TRBJ2-4; the match to TRBD1 covers 10 bases. The V gene's germline CDR1 is MNHEY and CDR2 SVGAGI. The CDR3 consists of 13 residues. The CDR3 bases are TGTGCCACCAGGACAGGGGGGGGAAACATTCAGTACTTT. It specifies CATRTGGGNIQYF.

This rearrangement joins TRBV7-9 to TRBJ2-4, with 11 bases fitting TRBD2. The CDR3 extends over 15 amino acids. V dropped 2 bases and J dropped 12; count of bases not matched to a gene: 9. The germline gives CDR1 SEHNR, CDR2 FQNEAQ (reference sequence). The CDR3 coding sequence is TGTGCCAGCAGCTTACCGGGACTAGCGGCTAGGAATCAGTACTTC. Encoded protein: CASSLPGLAARNQYF.

This clone has just a few counts. The rearrangement links TRBV10-2 to TRBJ2-7; 12 bases are a match to TRBD2. This CDR3 has 13 residues. Germline trimming cut 4 bases from V and 5 bases from J; bases unmatched to any gene: 0. Germline CDR1 WSHSY, CDR2 SAAADI. The DNA for the CDR3 is TGCGCCAGCAGTGGACTAGCGGGGGACGAGCAGTACTTC. Its translation is CASSGLAGDEQYF.

The chain links TRBV27 to TRBJ2-1, with 10 bases matching TRBD2. Germline CDR1 MNHEY, CDR2 SMNVEV (reference sequence). CDR3 length: 17 residues. With 4 bases clipped from V and 3 bases from J, the junction kept 9 bases outside the gene matches. The CDR3 spells CASSWSGLAGDYNEQFF. For the CDR3, the DNA is TGTGCCAGCAGTTGGAGTGGGCTAGCGGGGGACTACAATGAGCAGTTCTTC.

This chain uses TRBV7-9 with TRBJ2-7, with D perhaps TRBD2 (5 bases). This CDR3 has 14 amino acids. V was shortened by 3 bases and J by 1 base, with 10 bases between the two germline ends. In germline, CDR1 is SEHNR, CDR2 FQNEAQ (reference sequence). This chain's CDR3 is CASSFQDSSYEQYF. The CDR3 coding sequence is TGTGCCAGCAGCTTTCAGGACTCTTCCTACGAGCAGTACTTC.

The chain recombines TRBV6-4 with TRBJ2-5; 11 bases are shared with TRBD2. CDR3 length: 13 amino acids. With V trimmed by 6 bases and J by 4 bases, 1 base remained unmatched. From germline, CDR1 is MRHNA and CDR2 SNTAGT. Here the CDR3 DNA reads TGTGCCAGCAGAGGACTAGCGGGAGAGACCCAGTACTTC. Translation gives CASRGLAGETQYF.

The rearrangement links TRBV9 to TRBJ1-1; no clear D gene. Trimming took off 4 bases at V and 5 bases at J, with 12 bases between the two ends. CDR3 size: 13 residues. The germline CDR1 and CDR2 sequences are SGDLS and YYNGEE. CDR3 sequence reads: CASSPDFGTEAFF. CDR3 bases: TGTGCCAGCAGCCCAGACTTCGGGACTGAAGCTTTCTTT.